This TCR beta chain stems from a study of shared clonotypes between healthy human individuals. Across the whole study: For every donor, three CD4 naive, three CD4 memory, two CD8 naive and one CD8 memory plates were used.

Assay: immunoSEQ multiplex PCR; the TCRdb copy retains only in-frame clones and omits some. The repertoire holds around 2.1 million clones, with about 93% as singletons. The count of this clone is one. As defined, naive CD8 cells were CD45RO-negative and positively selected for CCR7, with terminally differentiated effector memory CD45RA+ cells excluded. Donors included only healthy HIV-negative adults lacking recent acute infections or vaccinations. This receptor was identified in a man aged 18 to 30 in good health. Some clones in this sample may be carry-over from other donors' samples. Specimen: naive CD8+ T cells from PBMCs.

CDR3 coding DNA: TGTGCCAGCAGCCCGCCTCGGGGGAACACCGGGGAGCTGTTTTTT. Protein sequence: CASSPPRGNTGELFF. This chain connects TRBV27 to TRBJ2-2; D possibly corresponds to TRBD2 (5 bases). Trimming cost V 6 bases and J 1 base, with 12 bases left between them. Germline V gene lookup returns CDR1 MNHEY and CDR2 SMNVEV (reference sequence). This CDR3 has 15 residues.